This T cell receptor (beta chain) originates from a study of lung T cells in sarcoidosis with Löfgren's syndrome. This clonotype was picked up many times. Its antigen remains unidentified. Trimming removed 5 bases at V and 8 bases at J, with 21 bases between. The CDR3 has 14 amino acids. CDR1 DFQATT and CDR2 SNEGSKA come from the germline V gene (reference sequence). Study-level results: Multiple Löfgren's syndrome patients reportedly shared TRAV12-1 and TRBV2 CDR3 motifs. Versus controls, Löfgren's syndrome patients reportedly showed TRAV12-1 and TRBV2 as most expanded.

TCRdb used MiXCR to reprocess the reads, holding one entry per CDR3 protein. The sample yields more than 8,500 distinct CDR3 sequences, under 25% seen once. The sequence was collected from a human donor with sarcoidosis (Löfgren's syndrome or another form), or a control subject (not recorded which). The rearrangement uses TRBV20-1 and TRBJ2-5; D possibly uses TRBD1 or TRBD2 (6 bases each). The sequencing sample was made of CD4+ T cells from bronchoalveolar lavage fluid. The CDR3 bases are TGCAGTGCTTCCCGGGAGCGGAGGGGGAGCACCCAGTACTTC. It specifies CSASRERRGSTQYF.